This T cell receptor (beta chain) was profiled in a study of sequential checkpoint blockade in melanoma. Treatment in this sample: randomized to nivolumab then ipilimumab (arm A) or the reverse (arm B). Using immunoSEQ multiplex PCR, the repertoire was profiled, and TCRdb retains in-frame clones only, with some absent. There are under 40,000 clones in the sample; 70% to 90% occur only once, and around 12% lies in the top ten. The sequenced sample was CD8+ T cells sorted from blood (inferred from file names), obtained from a patient given nivolumab and ipilimumab in sequence. The clonotype was recovered from a human donor with melanoma.

The CDR3 reads CASSLSGSGANVLTF. The DNA of the CDR3 is TGTGCCAGCAGTTTATCCGGCTCTGGGGCCAACGTCCTGACTTTC. The chain links TRBV27 to TRBJ2-6; D ambiguous. V was trimmed by 0 bases and J by 0 bases, leaving 3 bases between them. The CDR3 is 15 residues long. CDR1 MNHEY and CDR2 SMNVEV come from the germline V gene (reference sequence).